This T cell receptor (beta chain) is from a study of shared clonotypes between healthy human individuals. General study results and limits: Memory subsets had estimated richness that was generally smaller than that of naive subsets. The sampled material consisted only of blood, and tissue repertoires are likely to differ.

Concerning this clone: The antigen remains unidentified. Possible read error: a much larger clone is one base away.

Only in-frame clones appear in the TCRdb table, and some are missing; sequencing was by immunoSEQ multiplex PCR. This table has approximately 1.9 million clones, 80% to 95% appearing once. Naivety among CD8 cells was defined by CD45RO negativity and positive CCR7 selection, thereby excluding terminally differentiated effector memory CD45RA+ cells. The CDR3 has 10 residues. From germline, CDR1 is MNHNS and CDR2 SASEGT. This TCR came from a man in his late teens or twenties in good health. Some clones in this sample may be carry-over from other donors' samples. What was sequenced was naive CD8+ T cells from PBMCs. This chain links TRBV6-1 with TRBJ2-5, with D uncertain. The DNA end is a closer match to TRBJ2-7, so the J assignment may be wrong. CDR3 nucleotide sequence: TGTGCCAGCAGTTACTACGAGCAGTACTTC. Translating it yields CASSYYEQYF.